The 4 T cell receptor beta chains presented below share a single source sample, sequenced in a study of T cells in Graves' hyperthyroidism and ophthalmopathy. Researchers amplified the TCR beta CDR3 regions from RNA transcripts. The primer set for the first-round RT-PCR of the TCR CDR3 was HTBI. MiXCR, applied by TCRdb to the multiplex PCR reads, yields one record per CDR3 protein. The sample shows 500,000 to 550,000 distinct CDR3 sequences, 15% to 20% of them seen only once. Sample: blood. These receptors came from a man aged 40-55 years with Graves' ophthalmopathy.

This clonotype was counted a few times. V gene TRBV18 combines with J gene TRBJ2-3; 10 positions match TRBD2. Germline V gene data show CDR1 as KGHSH and CDR2 as LQKENI. V lost 4 bases, J lost 0 bases, and 1 base stayed unmatched. This CDR3 is built from 15 residues. The CDR3 sequence is CASSQREGSTDTQYF. Written as DNA, the CDR3 is TGTGCCAGCTCACAGCGGGAGGGTAGCACAGATACGCAGTATTTT. Using reference TRBV18 and TRBJ2-3 for the parts outside the CDR3, the full variable domain is NAGVMQNPRHLVRRRGQEARLRCSPMKGHSHVYWYRQLPEEGLKFMVYLQKENIIDESGMPKERFSAEFPKEGPSILRIQQVVRGDSAAYFCASSQREGSTDTQYFGPGTRLTVL.

There are a few counts of this clonotype. The rearrangement uses TRBV7-9 and TRBJ2-1; TRBD2 aligns across 12 bases. The CDR3 totals 16 residues. Germline trimming cut 3 bases from V and 4 bases from J; bases unmatched to any gene: 4. Germline-derived CDR1 and CDR2 are SEHNR and FQNEAQ (reference sequence). The CDR3: CASSLGLAGFYNEQFF. In nucleotides, the CDR3 is TGTGCCAGCAGCTTGGGACTAGCGGGTTTTTACAATGAGCAGTTCTTC.

This clonotype was seen a handful of times. This sequence joins TRBV10-3 and TRBJ1-2; D is uncertain. There are 13 residues in the CDR3. The V and J ends lost 2 bases and 4 bases respectively, with 8 bases between them. The germline V gene encodes CDR1 ENHRY and CDR2 SYGVKD. CDR3 residues: CAISELQTYGYTF. CDR3 in DNA: TGTGCCATCAGTGAGCTTCAGACCTATGGCTACACCTTC.

CDR3 region: CASSNKYTGELFF. CDR3 sequence (DNA): TGTGCCAGCAGCAACAAGTACACCGGGGAGCTGTTTTTT. The chain carries TRBV7-9 and TRBJ2-2; D call uncertain. Germline V CDR1 and CDR2: SEHNR, FQNEAQ (reference sequence). Trimming shortened V by 5 bases and J by 3 bases, and 7 bases separated the two germline ends. The CDR3 extends over 13 amino acids. Drawing the rest from reference TRBV7-9 and TRBJ2-2, the complete variable domain is DTGVSQNPRHKITKRGQNVTFRCDPISEHNRLYWYRQTLGQGPEFLTYFQNEAQLEKSRLLSDRFSAERPKGSFSTLEIQRTEQGDSAMYLCASSNKYTGELFFGEGSRLTVL.